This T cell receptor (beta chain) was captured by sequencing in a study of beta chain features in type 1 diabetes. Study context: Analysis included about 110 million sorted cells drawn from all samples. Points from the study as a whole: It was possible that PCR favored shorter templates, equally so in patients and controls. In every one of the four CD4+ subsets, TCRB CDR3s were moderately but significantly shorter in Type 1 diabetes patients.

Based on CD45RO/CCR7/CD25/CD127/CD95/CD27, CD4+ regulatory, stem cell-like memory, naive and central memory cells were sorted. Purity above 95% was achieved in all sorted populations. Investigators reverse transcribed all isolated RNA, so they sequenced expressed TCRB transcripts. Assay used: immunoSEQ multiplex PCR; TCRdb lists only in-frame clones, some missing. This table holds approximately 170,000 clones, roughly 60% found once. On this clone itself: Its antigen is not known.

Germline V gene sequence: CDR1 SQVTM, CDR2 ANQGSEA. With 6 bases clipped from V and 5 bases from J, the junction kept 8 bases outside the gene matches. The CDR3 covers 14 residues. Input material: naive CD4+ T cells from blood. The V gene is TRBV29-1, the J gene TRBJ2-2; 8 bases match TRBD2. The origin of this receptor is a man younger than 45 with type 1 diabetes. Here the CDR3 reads CSVSGTSSTGELFF. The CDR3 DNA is TGCAGCGTGTCTGGGACTAGTAGTACCGGGGAGCTGTTTTTT.